The T cell receptor beta chain described here comes from a study of cytomegalovirus exposure and HLA in healthy donors. Notes on the study in general: Subsequent analysis found a tendency for first-cohort TCR clusters to co-occur within the approximately 130 validation repertoires. The study designated over 150 TCR beta chains cytomegalovirus-associated.

Here immunoSEQ multiplex PCR was the method, and the copy in TCRdb shows in-frame clones only, minus some. The data contain some 110,000 clones, around 85% of them seen just once; the ten biggest clones take up about 4.3%. As for this clone: Antigen specificity is unknown.

Trimming stripped 4 bases from V and 4 bases from J, with 7 bases between. Per germline, CDR1 SNHLY and CDR2 FYNNEI. The CDR3 extends over 12 amino acids. The approximately 120-subject validation cohort, separate from the roughly 670-subject first cohort, included the donors. This sequence was found in a man aged 18 to 30 in good health and CMV-seropositive. The rearrangement uses TRBV2 and TRBJ1-1, with no clear D. Sequencing was performed on PBMCs. The CDR3 sequence is CASSGASTEAFF. CDR3 DNA sequence: TGTGCCAGCAGTGGGGCGAGCACTGAAGCTTTCTTT.